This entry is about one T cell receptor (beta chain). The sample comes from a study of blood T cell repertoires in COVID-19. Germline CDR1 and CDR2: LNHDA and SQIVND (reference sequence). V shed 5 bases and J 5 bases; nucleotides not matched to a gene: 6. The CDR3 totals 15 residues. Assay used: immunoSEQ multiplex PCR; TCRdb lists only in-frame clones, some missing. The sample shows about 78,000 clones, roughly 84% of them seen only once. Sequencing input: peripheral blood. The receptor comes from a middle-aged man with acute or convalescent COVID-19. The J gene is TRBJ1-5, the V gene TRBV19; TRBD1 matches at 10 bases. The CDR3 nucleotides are TGTGCCAGTAGTGTTCTGGACAGGGGGGATCAGCCCCAGCATTTT. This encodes CASSVLDRGDQPQHF.